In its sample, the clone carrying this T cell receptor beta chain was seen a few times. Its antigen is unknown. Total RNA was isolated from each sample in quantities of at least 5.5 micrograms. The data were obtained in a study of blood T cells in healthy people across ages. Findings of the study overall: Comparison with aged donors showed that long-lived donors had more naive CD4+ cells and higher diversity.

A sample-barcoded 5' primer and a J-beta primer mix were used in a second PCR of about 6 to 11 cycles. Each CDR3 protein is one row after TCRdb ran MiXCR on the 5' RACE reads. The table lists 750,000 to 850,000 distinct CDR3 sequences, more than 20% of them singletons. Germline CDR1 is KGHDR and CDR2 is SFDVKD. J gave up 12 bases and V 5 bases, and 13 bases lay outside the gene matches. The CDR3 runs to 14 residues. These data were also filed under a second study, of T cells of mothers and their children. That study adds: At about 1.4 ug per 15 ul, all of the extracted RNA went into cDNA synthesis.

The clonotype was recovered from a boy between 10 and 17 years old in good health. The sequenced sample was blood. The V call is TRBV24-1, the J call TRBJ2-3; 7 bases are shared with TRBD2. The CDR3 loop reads CATSAVGSAGDQYF. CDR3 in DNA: TGTGCCACCAGTGCCGTTGGGTCGGCGGGGGACCAGTATTTT.